Sequencing of this T cell receptor beta chain was carried out in a study of T cells in Graves' hyperthyroidism and ophthalmopathy. Findings and caveats of the study: Ophthalmopathy was told apart from stable hyperthyroidism by a 13 V-J model.

The investigators amplified TCR beta CDR3 regions from RNA transcripts. TCR CDR3 underwent first-round RT-PCR with the HTBI primer set. A single record per CDR3 protein comes from TCRdb applying MiXCR to the multiplex PCR reads. The repertoire has hundreds of thousands of distinct CDR3 sequences, 11% to 15% of them found once; the top ten carry 5.5% to 7.5%. The CDR3 is made up of 15 amino acids. V shed 5 bases, J shed 6 bases, and the junction held 5 bases outside the gene matches. Germline V lookup: CDR1 MNHEY, CDR2 SVGEGT. A remark on this clonotype: Antigen unknown.

The receptor's source is a woman aged 30 to 39 with Graves' hyperthyroidism that later progressed to Graves' ophthalmopathy. Source material: blood. The chain recombines TRBV6-2 or TRBV6-3 with TRBJ2-2; 11 nucleotides line up with TRBD2. The CDR3 protein is CASSQLAGAAGELFF. CDR3 sequence (DNA): TGTGCCAGCAGTCAACTAGCGGGAGCCGCCGGGGAGCTGTTTTTT.